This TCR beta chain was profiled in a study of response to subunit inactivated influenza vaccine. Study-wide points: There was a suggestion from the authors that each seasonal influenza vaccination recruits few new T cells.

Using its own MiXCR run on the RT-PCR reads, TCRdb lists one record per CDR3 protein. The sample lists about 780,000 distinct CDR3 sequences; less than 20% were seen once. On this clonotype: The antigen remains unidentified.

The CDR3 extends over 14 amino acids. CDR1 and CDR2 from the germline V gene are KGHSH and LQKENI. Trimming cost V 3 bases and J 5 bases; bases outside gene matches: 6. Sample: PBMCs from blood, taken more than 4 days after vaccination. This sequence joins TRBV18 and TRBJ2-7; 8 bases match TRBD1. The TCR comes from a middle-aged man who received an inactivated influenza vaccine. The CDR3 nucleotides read TGTGCCAGCTCACCGCGACAGGGGAACGACGAGCAGTACTTC. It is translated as CASSPRQGNDEQYF.